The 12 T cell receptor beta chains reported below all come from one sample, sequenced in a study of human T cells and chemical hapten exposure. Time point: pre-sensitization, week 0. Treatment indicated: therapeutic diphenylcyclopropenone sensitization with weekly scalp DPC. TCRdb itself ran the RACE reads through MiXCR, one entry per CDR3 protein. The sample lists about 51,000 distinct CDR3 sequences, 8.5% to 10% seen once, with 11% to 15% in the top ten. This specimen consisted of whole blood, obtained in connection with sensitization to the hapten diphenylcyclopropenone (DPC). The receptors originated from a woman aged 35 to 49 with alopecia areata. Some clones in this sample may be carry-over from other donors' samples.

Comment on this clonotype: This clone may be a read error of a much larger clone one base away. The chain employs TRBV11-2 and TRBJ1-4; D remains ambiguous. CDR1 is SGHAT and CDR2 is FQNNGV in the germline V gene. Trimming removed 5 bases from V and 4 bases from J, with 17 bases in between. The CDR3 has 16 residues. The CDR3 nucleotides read TGTGCCAGCAGCCGGCCCTGGGAACAGAATAATGAAAAACTGTTTTTT. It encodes CASSRPWEQNNEKLFF.

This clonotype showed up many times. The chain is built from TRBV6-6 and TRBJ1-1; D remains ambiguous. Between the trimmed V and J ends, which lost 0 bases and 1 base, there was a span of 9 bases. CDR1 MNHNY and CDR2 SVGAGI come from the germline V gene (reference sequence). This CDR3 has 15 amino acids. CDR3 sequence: CASSYSSFRNTEAFF. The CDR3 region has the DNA TGTGCCAGCAGTTACTCATCTTTTCGGAACACTGAAGCTTTCTTT.

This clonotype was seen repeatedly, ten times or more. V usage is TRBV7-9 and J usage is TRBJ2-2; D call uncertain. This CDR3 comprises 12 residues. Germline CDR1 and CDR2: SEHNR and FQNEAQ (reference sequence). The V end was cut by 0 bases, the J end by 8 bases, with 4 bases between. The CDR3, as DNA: TGTGCCAGCAGCTTAGCGGAGGGGGAGCTGTTTTTT. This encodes CASSLAEGELFF.

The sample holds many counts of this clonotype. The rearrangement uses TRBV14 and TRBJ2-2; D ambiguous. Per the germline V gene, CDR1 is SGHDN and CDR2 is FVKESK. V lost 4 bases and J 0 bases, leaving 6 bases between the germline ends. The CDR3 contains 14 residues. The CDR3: CASSLYANTGELFF. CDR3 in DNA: TGTGCCAGCAGCCTGTACGCGAACACCGGGGAGCTGTTTTTT.

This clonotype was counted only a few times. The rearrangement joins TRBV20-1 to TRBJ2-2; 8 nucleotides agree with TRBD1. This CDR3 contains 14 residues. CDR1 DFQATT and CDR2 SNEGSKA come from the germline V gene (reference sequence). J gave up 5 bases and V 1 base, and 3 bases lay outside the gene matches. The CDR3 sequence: CSARVRGRTGELFF. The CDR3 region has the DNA TGCAGTGCTAGAGTCAGGGGGCGAACCGGGGAGCTGTTTTTT.

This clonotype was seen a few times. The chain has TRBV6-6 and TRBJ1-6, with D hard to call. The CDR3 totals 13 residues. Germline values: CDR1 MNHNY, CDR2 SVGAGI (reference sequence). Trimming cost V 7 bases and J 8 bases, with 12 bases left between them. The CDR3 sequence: CASKTGRDSPLHF. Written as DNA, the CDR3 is TGTGCCAGCAAAACCGGGAGGGATTCACCCCTCCACTTT.

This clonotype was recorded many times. The CDR3 DNA follows: TGTGCCAGCAGTGAAGAACGGATAGCGGGGGGCACAGATACGCAGTATTTT. Translation gives CASSEERIAGGTDTQYF. The chain is built from TRBV2 and TRBJ2-3, with 9 nucleotides matching TRBD2. V gave up 1 base and J gave up 1 base; unmatched junction bases: 6. CDR1 and CDR2 (germline): SNHLY, FYNNEI. The CDR3 is made up of 17 amino acids.

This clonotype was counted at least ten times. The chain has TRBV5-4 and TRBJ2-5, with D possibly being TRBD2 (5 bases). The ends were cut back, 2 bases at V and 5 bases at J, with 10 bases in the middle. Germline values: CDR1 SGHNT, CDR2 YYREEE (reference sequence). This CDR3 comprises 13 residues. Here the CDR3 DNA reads TGTGCCAGCAGCTTTAACGGCGGGGAGACCCAGTACTTC. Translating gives CASSFNGGETQYF.

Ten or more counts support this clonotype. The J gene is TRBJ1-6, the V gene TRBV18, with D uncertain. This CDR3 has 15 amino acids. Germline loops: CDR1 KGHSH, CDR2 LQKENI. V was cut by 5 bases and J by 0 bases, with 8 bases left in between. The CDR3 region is CASSSQSSYNSPLHF. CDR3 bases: TGTGCCAGCTCAAGTCAGAGCTCCTATAATTCACCCCTCCACTTT.

This CDR3 is CASSPLATGSFSYEQYF. Written as DNA, the CDR3 is TGTGCCAGCTCACCACTGGCGACAGGGTCGTTCTCTTACGAGCAGTACTTC. The V gene is TRBV18, the J gene TRBJ2-7; 7 bases agree with TRBD1. CDR1 KGHSH and CDR2 LQKENI come from the germline V gene. J lost 4 bases, V lost 1 base, and 13 bases had no gene match. CDR3 size: 17 residues.

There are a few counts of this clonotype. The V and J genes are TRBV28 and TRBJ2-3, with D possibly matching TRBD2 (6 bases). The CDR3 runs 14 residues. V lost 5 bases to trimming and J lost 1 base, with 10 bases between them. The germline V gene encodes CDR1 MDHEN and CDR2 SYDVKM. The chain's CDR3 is CASSGGVGTDTQYF. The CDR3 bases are TGTGCCAGCAGTGGCGGGGTAGGCACAGATACGCAGTATTTT.

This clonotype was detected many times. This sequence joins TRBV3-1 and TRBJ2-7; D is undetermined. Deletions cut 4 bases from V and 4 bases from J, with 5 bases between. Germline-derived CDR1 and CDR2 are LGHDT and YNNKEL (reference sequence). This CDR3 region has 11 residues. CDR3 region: CASSRGYEQYF. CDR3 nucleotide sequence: TGTGCCAGCAGCCGAGGATACGAGCAGTACTTC.